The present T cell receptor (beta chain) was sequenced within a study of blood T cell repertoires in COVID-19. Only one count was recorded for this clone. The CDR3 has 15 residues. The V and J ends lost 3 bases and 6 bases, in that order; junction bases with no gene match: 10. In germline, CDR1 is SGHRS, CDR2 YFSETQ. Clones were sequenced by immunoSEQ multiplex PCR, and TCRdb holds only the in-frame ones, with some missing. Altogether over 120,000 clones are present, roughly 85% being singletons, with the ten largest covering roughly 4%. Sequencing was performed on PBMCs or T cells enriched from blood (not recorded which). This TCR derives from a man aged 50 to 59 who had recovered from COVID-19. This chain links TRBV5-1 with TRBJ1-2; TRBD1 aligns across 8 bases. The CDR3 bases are TGCGCCAGCAGCTACCCGGGACAGGCATTGAATGGCTACACCTTC. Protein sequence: CASSYPGQALNGYTF. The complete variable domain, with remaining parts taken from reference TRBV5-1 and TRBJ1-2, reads KAGVTQTPRYLIKTRGQQVTLSCSPISGHRSVSWYQQTPGQGLQFLFEYFSETQRNKGNFPGRFSGRQFSNSRSEMNVSTLELGDSALYLCASSYPGQALNGYTFGSGTRLTVV.